This T cell receptor (beta chain) was documented in a study of blood T cell repertoires in COVID-19 (dated by TCRdb to about 2020). At the level of the whole study: Samples from collaborators originated in the United States, Italy and Spain and spanned both the acute and convalescent phases of COVID-19. The prospective study material was composed of cDNA or gDNA derived from T cells, B-cell-depleted T cells, or PBMCs. Deeply sampled blood TCRbeta repertoires from subjects exposed to, actively infected with, or recovered from COVID-19 were included in the dataset. The repertoires were released in a freely available public database intended as a resource for research on the immune response to SARS-CoV-2. Samples were obtained from the ongoing ImmuneRACE study (first 160 participants) and from 1,254 subjects provided by 6 global collaborators. Sample metadata almost always included a de-identified subject ID, COVID-19 status, age in years and sex. Where available, HLA class I and class II types were obtained from metadata supplied by the sample provider rather than from assay-based typing.

Measured from the cysteine to the phenylalanine, the CDR3 is 12 residues long. The DNA shown is the 36-base CDR3, in frame from base 1. Between the V and J ends, shortened by 4 bases and 3 bases respectively, the junction contains 7 bases. The CDR1 and CDR2 encoded by the germline V gene (reference sequence) are LNHDA and SQIVND. Within its sample, this clone is medium-sized (0.01 to 0.1%). No antigen is known for it. One base away there is no much larger clone; base qualities are not given. TCRbeta CDR3 regions were amplified from genomic DNA using the immunoSEQ Assay, a bias-controlled multiplex PCR. As for the authors' bioinformatics: The number of nucleated cells in each sample was estimated by amplification of reference gene primers within the assay. Sequence reads were collapsed and filtered to measure the absolute abundance of every unique TCRbeta CDR3 rearrangement. For each sample, productive Simpson clonality was calculated as the square root of Simpson's diversity index over productive rearrangements. Here the immuneACCESS table is served through TCRdb, limited to in-frame sequences with V and J called. Missing clones are a known gap in these copies; in checked studies unresolved V genes cover under half, and the rest lacks a known reason. Clonal size and the V and J genes are those of that table, whereas D and trimming came from the DNA. The sample table records approximately 120,000 clones; roughly 81% of these occur just once. 8.5% to 12% of the sample is in the top ten clones.

Results and caveats for the whole study, not just this receptor: Clinical and demographic metadata were provided uncurated, with the amount varying by source and participant.

Collaborating institutions collected whole blood in K2EDTA tubes following their own protocols. For TCRbeta analysis, collaborators shipped samples in one of three forms: frozen whole blood, isolated PBMCs, or DNA extracted from either of those sample types. This TCR came from a human donor in a cohort sampled during active COVID-19. The rearranged chain carries TRBV19 and TRBJ2-7; a tentative D call is TRBD1 (5 bases match). The specimen sequenced was peripheral blood. CDR3 protein: CASSRGYYEQYF. The bases read TGTGCCAGTAGTAGGGGCTACTACGAGCAGTACTTC.